This T cell receptor (beta chain) was obtained from a study of shared clonotypes between healthy human individuals. About the study: For every donor, three CD4 naive, three CD4 memory, two CD8 naive and one CD8 memory plates were used.

Assay used: immunoSEQ multiplex PCR; TCRdb lists only in-frame clones, some missing. The sample has over a million clones, about 75% seen once. The CDR3 spans 15 residues. The V call is TRBV21-1, the J call TRBJ1-1; the table gives TRBD1 as D, unverified against the DNA. TRBV21-1 is tagged as a pseudogene. Source material: memory CD4+ T cells sorted from blood. The subset: CD45RA-negative fraction. This TCR was recovered from a man younger than 35 in good health. CDR3 sequence (DNA): TGTGCCAGCAGCATGGGGGCAGGGTCGAACACTGAAGCTTTCTTT. Its protein product is CASSMGAGSNTEAFF.